The clone carrying this TCR beta chain has at least ten counts. Its antigen remains unidentified. CDR1 and CDR2 (germline): MNHEY, SVGAGI. This CDR3 region has 14 residues. Trimming took 3 bases from V and 6 from J, leaving 15 bases between them. Researchers turned away patients with other autoimmune diseases, uncontrolled infections, pregnancy or lactation. PBMCs came from roughly 10 ml of fresh peripheral blood. For repertoire sequencing, the TCR beta CDR3 regions were amplified from RNA transcripts. RT-PCR with HTBI primers came first, then second-round multiplex PCR. TCRdb passed the multiplex PCR reads through MiXCR, listing each CDR3 protein once. The sample carries under 400,000 distinct CDR3 sequences, roughly 15% recorded once. The sample belongs to a study of Graves' ophthalmopathy and Graves' hyperthyroidism. Study-level background: Peripheral blood samples were taken at initial diagnosis, before any treatment.

Broader study findings: Blood also harbored most expanded thyroid clonotypes above 0.001 frequency.

The specimen was peripheral blood. The sequence was collected from an adult man with Graves' ophthalmopathy. The chain carries TRBV6-5 and TRBJ2-7, with D possibly called TRBD1 or TRBD2 (5 bases each). The CDR3 loop reads CASSYGGSLSEQYF. The CDR3 DNA sequence: TGTGCCAGCAGTTATGGGGGATCCCTCTCCGAGCAGTACTTC.